This T cell receptor (beta chain) was sequenced during a study of radiotherapy plus CTLA-4 blockade in lung cancer (dated by TCRdb to the late 2010s). A note on the overall study: Objective responses occurred in more than 15% of enrolled patients, and 30% to 35% achieved disease control. Overall study outcomes, separate from this receptor: After treatment with radiotherapy and ipilimumab, TCR clones that originated in tumors expanded in peripheral blood. Increased serum interferon-beta after radiation, together with early dynamic changes in blood T cell clones, were reported to be the strongest predictors of response.

The study evaluated CTLA-4 blockade (ipilimumab) given together with focal radiation therapy in patients who had chemo-refractory metastatic non-small-cell lung cancer. V is pruned by 4 bases and J by 8 bases, leaving 5 bases of the junction without a gene match. The CDR3 holds 13 amino acids from the cysteine to the phenylalanine. The kept DNA is CDR3 alone, 39 bases in frame from the first base. CDR1 SGHNT and CDR2 YYREEE were looked up in the germline V gene (reference sequence). The protocol used for the library was the immunoSEQ multiplex PCR assay. TCRdb holds this immuneACCESS table with in-frame rearrangements only. Some clones are missing; in checked studies, unresolved V genes explain under half, and the rest has no known cause. The sample data list 100,000 or so clones, and approximately 78% of these were observed just once. The ten top clones hold about 26% of the sample. Turning to this clone: Its antigen remains undetermined. No qualities accompany the bases; no much larger clone lies one base away.

This clonotype originated in a human donor with non-small cell lung cancer that progressed on radiotherapy plus ipilimumab. The chain is made from TRBV5-4 and TRBJ2-1; TRBD2 fits 8 bases in the junction. The source was peripheral blood, collected from a patient treated with radiotherapy plus ipilimumab. The DNA reads as follows: TGTGCCAGCAGCAACGGGACTAGACATGAGCAGTTCTTC. Its protein product is CASSNGTRHEQFF. Here the CDR3 is joined to the reference TRBV5-4 and TRBJ2-1 genes, and the full variable domain is: ETGVTQSPTHLIKTRGQQVTLRCSSQSGHNTVSWYQQALGQGPQFIFQYYREEENGRGNFPPRFSGLQFPNYSSELNVNALELDDSALYLCASSNGTRHEQFFGPGTRLTVL.